This T cell receptor (beta chain) was sequenced in a study of monozygotic twins with inflammatory bowel disease. Eight separate reactions per sample yielded the cDNA. UMIs with a 6-nucleotide sample barcode were added by template switching. From its re-call of the 5' RACE reads, TCRdb lists each CDR3 protein once, without DNA. The sample table includes about 110,000 distinct CDR3 sequences. The material sequenced was blood. This TCR came from a human donor with ulcerative colitis or Crohn's disease, or a healthy co-twin of an affected twin (not recorded which).

The CDR3 loop is CASSLYLVMNTEAFF. The chain links TRBV7-2 to TRBJ1-1. Germline-derived CDR1 and CDR2 are SGHTA and FQGNSA. The CDR3 has 15 residues.